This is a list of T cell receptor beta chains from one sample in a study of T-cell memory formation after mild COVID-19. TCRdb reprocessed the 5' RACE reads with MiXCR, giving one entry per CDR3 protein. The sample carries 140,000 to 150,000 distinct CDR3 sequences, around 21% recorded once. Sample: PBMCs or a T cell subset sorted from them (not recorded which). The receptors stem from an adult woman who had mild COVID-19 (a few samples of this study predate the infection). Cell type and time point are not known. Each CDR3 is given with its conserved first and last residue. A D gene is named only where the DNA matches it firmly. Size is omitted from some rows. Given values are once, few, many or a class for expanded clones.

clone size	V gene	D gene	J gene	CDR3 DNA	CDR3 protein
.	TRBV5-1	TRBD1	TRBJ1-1	TGCGCCAGCAGCTCTCTTTCTGATGGACAGGGCGAAGCTTTCTTT	CASSSLSDGQGEAFF
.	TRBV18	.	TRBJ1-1	TGTGCCAGCTCACCTAGCGACACTGAAGCTTTCTTT	CASSPSDTEAFF
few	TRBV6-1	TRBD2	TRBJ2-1	TGTGCCAGCAGAGGACTAGCGGGAGGGTTCAATGAGCAGTTCTTC	CASRGLAGGFNEQFF
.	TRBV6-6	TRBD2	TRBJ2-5	TGTGCCAGCAGTCGCGGACTAGCGGGGGCCAAAGAGACCCAGTACTTC	CASSRGLAGAKETQYF
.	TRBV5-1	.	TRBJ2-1	TGCGCCAGCAGGGCAAGAGGGGCAGTCAATGAGCAGTTCTTC	CASRARGAVNEQFF
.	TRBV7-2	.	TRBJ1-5	TGTGCCAGCAGCTTTCTAGGGGCAGATCAGCCCCAGCATTTT	CASSFLGADQPQHF
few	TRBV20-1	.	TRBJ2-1	TGCAGTGCTGGCGGGAGGACAGGGTCCAATGAGCAGTTCTTC	CSAGGRTGSNEQFF
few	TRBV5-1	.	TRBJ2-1	TGCGCCAGCAGCCCCCAGTCAGAGGTGGGCAATGAGCAGTTCTTC	CASSPQSEVGNEQFF
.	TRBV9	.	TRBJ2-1	TGTGCCAGCAGCGCCGTACAGGGCTCGAGCAATGAGCAGTTCTTC	CASSAVQGSSNEQFF
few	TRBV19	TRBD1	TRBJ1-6	TGTGCCAGTAGTATACCTCAGGGGGCTCTCCACTTT	CASSIPQGALHF
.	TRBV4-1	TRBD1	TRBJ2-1	TGCGCCAGCAGCCAAAACTGGGGGACAGCCAACAATGAGCAGTTCTTC	CASSQNWGTANNEQFF
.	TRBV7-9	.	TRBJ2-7	TGTGCCAGCAGCCGGACCGAGGTCAAGCAGTACTTC	CASSRTEVKQYF
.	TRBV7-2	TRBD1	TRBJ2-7	TGTGCCAGCAGCACCCCGGGACAGGGCTACGAGCAGTACTTC	CASSTPGQGYEQYF
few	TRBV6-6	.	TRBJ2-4	TGTGCCAGCAGTCCTACGACGGGATTAGCCAAAAACATTCAGTACTTC	CASSPTTGLAKNIQYF
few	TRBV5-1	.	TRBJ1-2	TGCGCCAGCAGCCGTGGACAGAACTATGGCTACACCTTC	CASSRGQNYGYTF
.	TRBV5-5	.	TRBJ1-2	TGTGCCAGCAGCTTGGTGGTAATTGAAACTAACTATGGCTACACCTTC	CASSLVVIETNYGYTF
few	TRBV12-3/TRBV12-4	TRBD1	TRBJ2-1	TGTGCCAGCAGTTTAAGGACAGGGGGCGAAAATGAGCAGTTCTTC	CASSLRTGGENEQFF
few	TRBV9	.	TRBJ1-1	TGTGCCAGCAGCCCCATCAGGGTTGCGGACACTGAAGCTTTCTTT	CASSPIRVADTEAFF
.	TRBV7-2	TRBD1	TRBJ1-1	TGTGCCAGCAGCTTAAAGGGACAGGGTAACACTGAAGCTTTCTTT	CASSLKGQGNTEAFF
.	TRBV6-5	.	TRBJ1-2	TGTGCCAGCAGTTACAACCGAGCGCCGTCCCTCACTAACTATGGCTACACCTTC	CASSYNRAPSLTNYGYTF
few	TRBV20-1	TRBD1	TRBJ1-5	TGCAGTGCGGTAGGGACAGCAAATCAGCCCCAGCATTTT	CSAVGTANQPQHF
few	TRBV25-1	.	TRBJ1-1	TGTGCCAGCAGTGAATCCGGGAACACTGAAGCTTTCTTT	CASSESGNTEAFF
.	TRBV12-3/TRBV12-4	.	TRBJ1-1	TGTGCCAGCAGTTTCAGGCCTAACCTTGAAGCTTTCTTT	CASSFRPNLEAFF